The following is a TCR beta chain sequence with its context. Trimming removed 8 bases at V and 7 bases at J, with 15 bases between. This CDR3 spans 13 amino acids. The germline CDR1 and CDR2 sequences are SNHLY and FYNNEI. Sequencing used immunoSEQ multiplex PCR; TCRdb keeps in-frame clones, though not all of them. The table lists 500,000 to 550,000 clones, 90% to 96% of them singletons. The entry originates in a study of shared clonotypes between healthy human individuals. The sequencing input was naive CD4+ T cells sorted from blood. Documented subset: CD45RA+ positively selected. The gene calls are TRBV2 and TRBJ1-5; TRBD1 might be the D (5 bases). The source is a young woman in good health. As DNA, the CDR3 is TGTGCCAGCTCAAGAAGGCAGGGCCAGCCCCAGCATTTT. This gives the protein CASSRRQGQPQHF. Full variable domain (outside the CDR3, taken from reference TRBV2 and TRBJ1-5): EPEVTQTPSHQVTQMGQEVILRCVPISNHLYFYWYRQILGQKVEFLVSFYNNEISEKSEIFDDQFSVERPDGSNFTLKIRSTKLEDSAMYFCASSRRQGQPQHFGDGTRLSIL.